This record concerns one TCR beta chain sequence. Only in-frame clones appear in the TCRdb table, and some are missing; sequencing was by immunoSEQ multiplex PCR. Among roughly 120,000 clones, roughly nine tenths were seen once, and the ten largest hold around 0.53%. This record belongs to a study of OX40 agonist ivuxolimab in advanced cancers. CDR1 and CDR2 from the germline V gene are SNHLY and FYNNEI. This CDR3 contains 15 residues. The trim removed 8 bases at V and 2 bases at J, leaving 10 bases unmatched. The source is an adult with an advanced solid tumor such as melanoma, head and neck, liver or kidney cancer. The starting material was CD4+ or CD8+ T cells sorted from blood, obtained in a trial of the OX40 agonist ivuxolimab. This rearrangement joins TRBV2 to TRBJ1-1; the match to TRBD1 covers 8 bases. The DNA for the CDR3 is TGTGCCAGCCTTGAAGAAGGACAGGGCAACACTGAAGCTTTCTTT. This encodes CASLEEGQGNTEAFF.